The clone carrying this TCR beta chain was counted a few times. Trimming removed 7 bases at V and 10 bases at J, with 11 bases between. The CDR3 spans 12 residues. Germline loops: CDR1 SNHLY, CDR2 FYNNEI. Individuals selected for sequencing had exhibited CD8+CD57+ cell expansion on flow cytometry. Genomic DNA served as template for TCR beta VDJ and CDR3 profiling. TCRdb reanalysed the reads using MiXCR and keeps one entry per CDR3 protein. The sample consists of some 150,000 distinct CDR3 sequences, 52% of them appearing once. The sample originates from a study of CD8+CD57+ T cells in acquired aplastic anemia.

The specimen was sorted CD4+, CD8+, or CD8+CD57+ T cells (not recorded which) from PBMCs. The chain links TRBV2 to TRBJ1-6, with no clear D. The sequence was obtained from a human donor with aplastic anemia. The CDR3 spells CASIAGDSPLHF. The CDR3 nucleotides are TGTGCCAGCATTGCAGGAGACTCACCCCTCCACTTT.